The entry below describes one T cell receptor beta chain. Some clones are missing from TCRdb's copy, which holds only in-frame ones; the method was immunoSEQ multiplex PCR. Here the sample spans tens of thousands of clones, approximately 88% being singletons. These data are taken from a study of OX40 agonist ivuxolimab in advanced cancers. The CDR3 spans 11 residues. Trimming left V 6 bases short and J 8 bases short, with 7 bases between. Germline V lookup: CDR1 MDHEN, CDR2 SYDVKM. Sequences were derived from CD4+ or CD8+ T cells sorted from blood, sampled in a trial of the OX40 agonist ivuxolimab. The sequence was collected from an adult with an advanced solid tumor such as melanoma, head and neck, liver or kidney cancer. The V gene is TRBV28, the J gene TRBJ1-4, with D possibly being TRBD1 (5 bases). The CDR3 region is CASRGEEKLFF. CDR3 bases: TGTGCCAGCAGGGGGGAGGAAAAACTGTTTTTT.